The 17 T cell receptor beta chains below all came from one sample that was sequenced in a study of T cell responses to AZD1222 COVID-19 vaccine. Here immunoSEQ multiplex PCR was the method, and the copy in TCRdb shows in-frame clones only, minus some. The data show approximately 130,000 clones, roughly 88% seen once. Source: peripheral blood, taken 28 days after the second AZD1222 dose. The receptors shown here come from an adult who received the AZD1222 COVID-19 vaccine.

This chain links TRBV2 with TRBJ1-1; the match to TRBD1 covers 7 bases. The CDR3 consists of 14 residues. Germline V gives CDR1 SNHLY, CDR2 FYNNEI. J was trimmed by 3 bases and V by 3 bases; bases with no gene match: 4. The CDR3 sequence: CASSDVTGHTEAFF. CDR3 coding DNA: TGTGCCAGCAGTGACGTGACAGGGCACACTGAAGCTTTCTTT. The full variable domain, rest sourced from reference TRBV2 and TRBJ1-1, is EPEVTQTPSHQVTQMGQEVILRCVPISNHLYFYWYRQILGQKVEFLVSFYNNEISEKSEIFDDQFSVERPDGSNFTLKIRSTKLEDSAMYFCASSDVTGHTEAFFGQGTRLTVV.

The chain couples TRBV23-1 to TRBJ1-1; 7 bases fit TRBD1. TRBV23-1 is filed as an ORF, its function uncertain. CDR3 length: 14 residues. CDR3 protein: CPWGEGAKNTEAFF. For the CDR3, the DNA is TGCCCTTGGGGTGAGGGGGCGAAGAACACTGAAGCTTTCTTT.

Details on this clone: In the same sample, other DNA sequences code for this CDR3. V usage is TRBV18 and J usage is TRBJ1-2, with D possibly being TRBD1 (6 bases). Germline CDR1 is KGHSH and CDR2 is LQKENI. CDR3 length: 14 amino acids. Trimming removed 3 bases from V and 3 bases from J, with 11 bases in between. This CDR3 reads CASSPRGPDYGYTF. Written as DNA, the CDR3 is TGTGCCAGCTCACCGCGGGGGCCCGACTATGGCTACACCTTC.

This chain connects TRBV19 to TRBJ2-2; the D is unclear. Trimming took 3 bases from V and 6 from J, leaving 11 bases between them. The CDR3 is 14 amino acids. Germline V gives CDR1 LNHDA, CDR2 SQIVND (reference sequence). The CDR3 reads CASSIERGSGELFF. The CDR3 DNA reads as TGTGCCAGTAGTATCGAGCGTGGTTCCGGGGAGCTGTTTTTT.

V usage is TRBV5-1 and J usage is TRBJ2-3; unclear D gene. The germline V gene has CDR1 SGHRS and CDR2 YFSETQ. The CDR3 sequence is 15 residues long. V gave up 4 bases and J gave up 2 bases, with 14 bases separating them. The CDR3 protein is CASSPTMGYTDTQYF. DNA for the CDR3: TGCGCCAGCAGCCCCACCATGGGGTACACAGATACGCAGTATTTT.

The V and J genes are TRBV28 and TRBJ2-5; D gene unclear. The V end was cut by 6 bases, the J end by 5 bases, with 13 bases between. The CDR3 is 13 residues long. Germline assignment: CDR1 MDHEN and CDR2 SYDVKM. The CDR3 protein is CASSPGPRETQYF. The CDR3, as DNA: TGTGCCAGCAGCCCTGGGCCGAGGGAGACCCAGTACTTC.

V and J are TRBV9 and TRBJ1-2, with TRBD1 matching 8 bases. The V gene's germline CDR1 is SGDLS and CDR2 YYNGEE. The CDR3 spans 15 residues. Trimming at V came to 0 bases and at J to 4 bases, leaving 5 bases not matched to a gene. CDR3 sequence (DNA): TGTGCCAGCAGCGTAGAGCCAGGGGGCACCTATGGCTACACCTTC. Its translation is CASSVEPGGTYGYTF.

The chain recombines TRBV5-1 with TRBJ1-1; unclear D gene. The ends were cut back, 3 bases at V and 9 bases at J, with 15 bases in the middle. The CDR3 length is 13 residues. Germline CDR1 and CDR2: SGHRS and YFSETQ. CDR3 sequence reads: CASSYEATHQAFF. The DNA for the CDR3 is TGCGCCAGCAGCTACGAAGCGACACACCAAGCTTTCTTT.

The chain uses TRBV30 and TRBJ1-2, with a weak D call TRBD1 (6 bases). Germline-derived CDR1 and CDR2 are GTSNPN and SVGIG (reference sequence). The CDR3 extends over 13 amino acids. V was shortened by 0 bases and J by 7 bases, with 12 bases between the two germline ends. CDR3 protein: CAWSVTGLGGYTF. CDR3 bases: TGTGCCTGGAGTGTCACAGGGTTGGGTGGCTACACCTTC.

The rearrangement uses TRBV19 and TRBJ1-1; D is possibly TRBD1 (6 bases). V was cut by 5 bases and J by 1 base, with 8 bases left in between. This CDR3 region has 13 residues. CDR1 LNHDA and CDR2 SQIVND come from the germline V gene (reference sequence). CDR3 region: CASSDRPNTEAFF. CDR3 bases: TGTGCCAGTAGTGACAGGCCGAACACTGAAGCTTTCTTT. Complete variable domain (other parts from reference TRBV19 and TRBJ1-1): DGGITQSPKYLFRKEGQNVTLSCEQNLNHDAMYWYRQDPGQGLRLIYYSQIVNDFQKGDIAEGYSVSREKKESFPLTVTSAQKNPTAFYLCASSDRPNTEAFFGQGTRLTVV.

The chain combines TRBV30 with TRBJ2-2, with no clear D. Germline V gene sequence: CDR1 GTSNPN, CDR2 SVGIG (reference sequence). CDR3 length: 13 residues. Trimming removed 0 bases from V and 3 bases from J, with 5 bases in between. Here the CDR3 DNA reads TGTGCCTGGAGTGTACAATACACCGGGGAGCTGTTTTTT. Translated, it gives CAWSVQYTGELFF.

The chain couples TRBV29-1 to TRBJ1-1; D is ambiguous. V lost 5 bases and J lost 3, with 7 bases in between. The germline gives CDR1 SQVTM, CDR2 ANQGSEA. This CDR3 contains 11 residues. CDR3 region: CSVTVYTEAFF. DNA for the CDR3: TGCAGCGTTACAGTGTACACTGAAGCTTTCTTT.

This clone was seen only once. The rearrangement links TRBV2 to TRBJ1-2, with D possibly matching TRBD1 (5 bases). The germline V and J ends were trimmed by 2 bases and 2 bases, with 6 bases remaining between them. This CDR3 comprises 13 residues. CDR1 is SNHLY and CDR2 is FYNNEI in the germline V gene. CDR3 nucleotide sequence: TGTGCCAGCAGTGAATCAGGGAACTATGGCTACACCTTC. This encodes CASSESGNYGYTF.

The chain joins TRBV12-3 or TRBV12-4 to TRBJ2-2; D not certain. The CDR3 has 13 residues. V lost 4 bases, J lost 7 bases, and 10 bases lay in between. CDR3 DNA: TGTGCCAGCAGTTCCAATATGTACGGGGAGCTGTTTTTT. Translated: CASSSNMYGELFF.

The V gene is TRBV5-1, the J gene TRBJ2-1, with 7 bases fitting TRBD2. The V gene end was trimmed by 5 bases and the J gene end by 7 bases; junction bases not matched to a gene: 6. This CDR3 is built from 13 residues. CDR1 is SGHRS and CDR2 is YFSETQ in the germline V gene. CDR3 loop: CASRAGVLNEQFF. The CDR3 nucleotides are TGCGCCAGCAGGGCGGGAGTGTTAAATGAGCAGTTCTTC.

In DNA, the CDR3 is TGCGCCAGCAGCAATAACAGGTACGGAGAGCAGTACTTC. Translated: CASSNNRYGEQYF. The chain uses TRBV4-3 and TRBJ2-7; possible D gene TRBD1, 5 bases. CDR1 is LGHNA, CDR2 YSLEER, per germline. The CDR3 spans 13 residues. V lost 5 bases and J lost 7, with 15 bases in between.

Only a few counts were recorded for this clone. The chain has TRBV7-9 and TRBJ2-5; no definite D call. The CDR3 consists of 12 residues. Germline CDR1 reads SEHNR; CDR2 reads FQNEAQ (reference sequence). V dropped 2 bases and J dropped 4 bases, with 5 bases sitting between them. CDR3 amino acids: CASSLNGETQYF. CDR3 sequence (DNA): TGTGCCAGCAGCTTAAACGGAGAGACCCAGTACTTC.